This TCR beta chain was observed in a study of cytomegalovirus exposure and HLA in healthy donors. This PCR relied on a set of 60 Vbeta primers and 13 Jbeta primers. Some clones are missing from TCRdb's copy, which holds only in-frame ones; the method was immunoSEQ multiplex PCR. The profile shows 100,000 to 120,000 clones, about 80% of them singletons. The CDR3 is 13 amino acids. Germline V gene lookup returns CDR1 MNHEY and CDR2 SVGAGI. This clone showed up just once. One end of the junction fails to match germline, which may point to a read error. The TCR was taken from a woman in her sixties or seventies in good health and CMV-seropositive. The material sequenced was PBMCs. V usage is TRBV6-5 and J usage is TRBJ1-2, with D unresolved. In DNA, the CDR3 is TGTGCCAGCGGTTATACTAACGCCTATGGCTACACCTTC. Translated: CASGYTNAYGYTF.